What follows are 28 T cell receptor beta chains derived from one specimen sequenced in a study of tumor-infiltrating T cells and Merkel cell polyomavirus. Study background: The study examined CD8+ T cells specific for the Merkel cell polyomavirus KLL epitope.

This table comes from immunoSEQ multiplex PCR, and its TCRdb copy is limited to in-frame clones, with some not included. This sample yields about 25,000 clones, of which nearly 90% are seen a single time; less than 3% belongs to the top ten. Every patient's tumor was robustly positive for Merkel cell polyomavirus Large T antigen on immunohistochemistry. Sequencing was carried out using lymph node tissue. The origin of the receptors is a man aged 45 to 65 with Merkel cell carcinoma.

The CDR3 loop reads CASSLGVAETNEKLFF. The CDR3 DNA reads TGTGCCAGCAGCTTAGGAGTTGCGGAGACTAATGAAAAACTGTTTTTT. The chain links TRBV7-6 to TRBJ1-4; unclear D gene. Germline V gene sequence: CDR1 SGHVS, CDR2 FNYEAQ. The CDR3 contains 16 residues. Trimming stripped 1 base from V and 2 bases from J, with 11 bases between.

V and J are TRBV19 and TRBJ2-7; 11 bases match TRBD1. V lost 5 bases, J lost 6 bases, and 3 bases stayed unmatched. In germline, CDR1 is LNHDA, CDR2 SQIVND (reference sequence). This CDR3 spans 13 amino acids. CDR3 sequence (DNA): TGTGCCAGTAGTGGGACAGGGGGTCTCGAGCAGTACTTC. Protein sequence: CASSGTGGLEQYF.

Here the CDR3 reads CASTPTGEAGELFF. The CDR3 DNA sequence: TGTGCCAGCACTCCGACAGGGGAAGCCGGGGAGCTGTTTTTT. The genes are TRBV6-5 and TRBJ2-2; TRBD1 matches 8 bases. The length of the CDR3 is 14 residues. Looked up from germline, CDR1 is MNHEY and CDR2 is SVGAGI. V lost 7 bases to trimming and J lost 6 bases; unmatched junction nucleotides: 7.

The chain recombines TRBV19 with TRBJ1-2, with D possibly matching TRBD1 (5 bases). Trimming cost V 2 bases and J 2 bases, with 9 bases left between them. This CDR3 has 14 residues. CDR1 is LNHDA, CDR2 SQIVND, per germline (reference sequence). The CDR3 is CASSIPGNNYGYTF. The CDR3, as DNA: TGTGCCAGTAGTATACCAGGGAACAACTATGGCTACACCTTC.

This chain links TRBV18 with TRBJ2-6, with D possibly matching TRBD1 (6 bases). The CDR3 contains 14 residues. The V and J ends lost 8 bases and 2 bases respectively, with 10 bases between them. Germline CDR1 reads KGHSH; CDR2 reads LQKENI. The CDR3 DNA reads as TGTGCCAGCCTCAGGGACACTGGGGCCAACGTCCTGACTTTC. It specifies CASLRDTGANVLTF.

The chain links TRBV19 to TRBJ2-6; D call uncertain. The V gene lost 1 base and the J gene lost 1 base, with 11 bases spanning the gap. CDR1 is LNHDA, CDR2 SQIVND, per germline (reference sequence). This CDR3 contains 17 residues. DNA for the CDR3: TGTGCCAGTAGTATAGGAGTACGAGAATCTGGGGCCAACGTCCTGACTTTC. It encodes CASSIGVRESGANVLTF.

J is TRBJ1-1 and V is TRBV7-8; D perhaps matches TRBD1 (6 bases). Germline V gene sequence: CDR1 SGHVS, CDR2 FQNEAQ. The CDR3 has 15 residues. V lost 3 bases and J lost 0, with 11 bases in between. DNA of the CDR3: TGTGCCAGCAGCTTCCAGGGGCCTATGAACACTGAAGCTTTCTTT. Protein: CASSFQGPMNTEAFF.

The chain recombines TRBV28 with TRBJ2-7; weak D call: TRBD1 (5 bases). In germline, CDR1 is MDHEN, CDR2 SYDVKM. V was pared by 6 bases and J by 5 bases, with 17 bases between. The CDR3 extends over 14 amino acids. CDR3 residues: CASRVTSRGHEQYF. Written as DNA, the CDR3 is TGTGCCAGCAGGGTTACTTCTAGGGGCCACGAGCAGTACTTC.

V is TRBV5-6 and J is TRBJ2-3; D might be TRBD2 (5 bases). V was cut by 0 bases and J by 1 base, with 6 bases left in between. CDR3 length: 14 amino acids. CDR1 and CDR2 from the germline V gene are SGHDT and YYEEEE. CDR3 sequence (DNA): TGTGCCAGCAGCTTGGCCGGGGGCACAGATACGCAGTATTTT. Residues: CASSLAGGTDTQYF.

This clone occurred once. This rearrangement joins TRBV5-1 to TRBJ2-3; TRBD2 matches 7 bases. V shed 0 bases, J shed 0 bases, and the junction held 4 bases outside the gene matches. The germline gives CDR1 SGHRS, CDR2 YFSETQ. This CDR3 spans 16 amino acids. The CDR3 DNA is TGCGCCAGCAGCTTGGCCGCAGCGGGGAGCACAGATACGCAGTATTTT. Translation gives CASSLAAAGSTDTQYF.

This clone rates as medium-sized (0.01 to 0.1%). The rearrangement uses TRBV11-2 and TRBJ1-1; D is uncertain. The V end lost 5 bases, the J end lost 8 bases, and 9 bases lay between the germline ends. The CDR3 totals 11 residues. CDR1 and CDR2 from the germline V gene are SGHAT and FQNNGV. This CDR3 reads CASSLGGEAFF. The CDR3, as DNA: TGTGCCAGCAGCCTAGGAGGGGAAGCTTTCTTT.

The V call is TRBV9, the J call TRBJ2-7; weak D call: TRBD1 (6 bases). CDR3 size: 12 residues. Germline CDR1 SGDLS, CDR2 YYNGEE. Trimming took off 4 bases at V and 4 bases at J, with 9 bases between the two ends. The CDR3 sequence: CASSPGQYEQYF. The CDR3 region has the DNA TGTGCCAGCAGCCCAGGACAGTACGAGCAGTACTTC.

V and J are TRBV28 and TRBJ1-1; D is perhaps TRBD1 (6 bases). Germline CDR1 reads MDHEN; CDR2 reads SYDVKM. This CDR3 has 16 residues. V dropped 4 bases and J dropped 3 bases, with 18 bases sitting between them. CDR3 in amino acids: CASSSPLGPGDTEAFF. The CDR3 DNA is TGTGCCAGCAGTTCCCCCCTTGGGCCAGGGGACACTGAAGCTTTCTTT.

This clone was counted once. One junction end disagrees with the germline gene, perhaps due to a read error. The V gene is TRBV7-7, the J gene TRBJ2-2; tentative D call: TRBD1 (6 bases). The CDR3 loop spans 14 amino acids. CDR1 SSHAT and CDR2 FNYEAQ come from the germline V gene (reference sequence). The CDR3 loop reads CASRIDRITGELFF. The CDR3, as DNA: TGTGCTAGCAGAATTGACAGGATCACCGGGGAGCTGTTTTTT.

The chain is built from TRBV7-9 and TRBJ2-5, with 8 bases matching TRBD1. The CDR3 totals 14 residues. The germline CDR1 and CDR2 sequences are SEHNR and FQNEAQ (reference sequence). Trimming took 1 base from V and 4 from J; bases not matched to a gene: 2. CDR3 residues: CASSLGTGIETQYF. The CDR3 region has the DNA TGTGCCAGCAGCTTAGGGACAGGGATAGAGACCCAGTACTTC.

The chain joins TRBV11-3 to TRBJ2-3; 15 nucleotides align to TRBD2. The CDR3 is 18 residues long. The J segment lost 0 bases and the V segment lost 6 bases, leaving 7 bases of the junction unmatched. The germline V gene encodes CDR1 SGHNT and CDR2 YENEEA. The CDR3 bases are TGTGCCAGCAGTCGGGGACTAGCGGGGGGCCTTAGCACAGATACGCAGTATTTT. Translated, it gives CASSRGLAGGLSTDTQYF. Looking up the rest from reference TRBV11-3 and TRBJ2-3 gives the full variable domain: EAGVVQSPRYKIIEKKQPVAFWCNPISGHNTLYWYLQNLGQGPELLIRYENEEAVDDSQLPKDRFSAERLKGVDSTLKIQPAELGDSAVYLCASSRGLAGGLSTDTQYFGPGTRLTVL.

The V gene is TRBV18, the J gene TRBJ2-5, with TRBD2 as a possible D gene (5 bases). V was shortened by 0 bases and J by 4 bases, with 9 bases between the two germline ends. The CDR3 is 14 amino acids. The germline CDR1 and CDR2 sequences are KGHSH and LQKENI. CDR3: CASSPPSGLETQYF. The CDR3 DNA follows: TGTGCCAGCTCACCACCCAGTGGACTAGAGACCCAGTACTTC.

V gene TRBV29-1 combines with J gene TRBJ2-7, with 8 bases aligning to TRBD1. Germline assignment: CDR1 SQVTM and CDR2 ANQGSEA. The CDR3 has 15 residues. With V trimmed by 4 bases and J by 2 bases, 10 bases remained unmatched. CDR3 nucleotides: TGCAGCGTTGGGGGGACAGGCGCTAATACCTACGAGCAGTACTTC. Translating it yields CSVGGTGANTYEQYF.

This clone was detected only a few times. This sequence joins TRBV9 and TRBJ1-2, with D uncertain. V was cut by 5 bases and J by 4 bases, with 18 bases left in between. Germline CDR1 and CDR2: SGDLS and YYNGEE. This CDR3 comprises 15 residues. Written as DNA, the CDR3 is TGTGCCAGCAGTGCCTCGGCGGAAACTACCTATGGCTACACCTTC. Protein sequence: CASSASAETTYGYTF.

Points on this clone: At one boundary the junction diverges from the germline segment, which might be a read error. The chain is built from TRBV30 and TRBJ1-2; D is uncertain. The germline V gene has CDR1 GTSNPN and CDR2 SVGIG (reference sequence). The CDR3 loop spans 12 amino acids. The DNA for the CDR3 is TGTGCCTGGAGTGGAGGGAATTATGGCTACGCCTTC. Its protein product is CAWSGGNYGYAF. The variable domain in full, completed from reference TRBV30 and TRBJ1-2, reads SQTIHQWPATLVQPVGSPLSLECTVEGTSNPNLYWYRQAAGRGLQLLFYSVGIGQISSEVPQNLSASRPQDRQFILSSKKLLLSDSGFYLCAWSGGNYGYAFGSGTRLTVV.

The chain carries TRBV7-6 and TRBJ2-1, with 8 bases lining up with TRBD2. The CDR3 runs 16 residues. The V gene end was trimmed by 0 bases and the J gene end by 4 bases; junction bases not matched to a gene: 5. The germline gives CDR1 SGHVS, CDR2 FNYEAQ. The CDR3: CASSLADSGAYNEQFF. The CDR3 bases are TGTGCCAGCAGCTTAGCCGATAGCGGGGCATACAATGAGCAGTTCTTC.

The chain combines TRBV6-5 with TRBJ1-2, with D unclear. With 4 bases removed from V and 1 base from J, the gap between germline ends came to 7 bases. The CDR3 runs to 13 residues. The germline CDR1 and CDR2 sequences are MNHEY and SVGAGI. CDR3 sequence (DNA): TGTGCCAGCAGTTTGGGCAATAACTATGGCTACACCTTC. Its protein is CASSLGNNYGYTF.

This clone was detected only once. The rearrangement uses TRBV5-4 and TRBJ2-3; maybe TRBD2 (6 bases). Germline V CDR1 and CDR2: SGHNT, YYREEE (reference sequence). With 3 bases removed from V and 9 bases from J, the gap between germline ends came to 17 bases. This CDR3 comprises 14 residues. Here the CDR3 DNA reads TGTGCCAGCAGCTCCCGGACTAAGCTGGGGACGCAGTATTTT. Protein: CASSSRTKLGTQYF.

The chain employs TRBV5-1 and TRBJ2-5, with D possibly being TRBD2 (5 bases). The CDR3 covers 14 residues. Trimming cost V 4 bases and J 4 bases, with 14 bases left between them. The V gene's germline CDR1 is SGHRS and CDR2 YFSETQ. CDR3 sequence reads: CASSPGAVRETQYF. The CDR3 DNA sequence: TGCGCCAGCAGCCCCGGAGCGGTCCGAGAGACCCAGTACTTC.

The V call is TRBV7-9, the J call TRBJ2-2; D remains ambiguous. The ends were cut back, 1 base at V and 2 bases at J, with 5 bases in the middle. The CDR3 extends over 14 amino acids. Germline values: CDR1 SEHNR, CDR2 FQNEAQ (reference sequence). The CDR3 protein is CASSLVLNTGELFF. CDR3 DNA: TGTGCCAGCAGCTTAGTACTAAACACCGGGGAGCTGTTTTTT.

The chain is built from TRBV5-4 and TRBJ2-7, with a weak D call TRBD1 (6 bases). The germline V gene encodes CDR1 SGHNT and CDR2 YYREEE (reference sequence). V was cut by 3 bases and J by 3 bases, with 10 bases left in between. The CDR3 contains 13 residues. The CDR3 sequence is CASSSTGYYEQYF. The CDR3 region has the DNA TGTGCCAGCAGCTCGACAGGATACTACGAGCAGTACTTC.

The chain recombines TRBV2 with TRBJ1-1; TRBD1 agrees at 7 bases. There are 15 residues in the CDR3. V shed 3 bases, J shed 3 bases, and the junction held 7 bases outside the gene matches. Per germline, CDR1 SNHLY and CDR2 FYNNEI. The CDR3 region is CASSEGRRGHTEAFF. The CDR3, as DNA: TGTGCCAGCAGTGAGGGGCGAAGGGGGCACACTGAAGCTTTCTTT.

The chain is built from TRBV19 and TRBJ2-7, with TRBD2 matching 7 bases. CDR1 and CDR2 from the germline V gene are LNHDA and SQIVND (reference sequence). The CDR3 extends over 15 amino acids. Trimming took 5 bases from V and 2 from J; bases not matched to a gene: 9. The CDR3 protein is CASSSGGTSAYEQYF. In DNA form, the CDR3 reads TGTGCCAGTAGTTCGGGGGGTACAAGCGCCTACGAGCAGTACTTC.